The clone carrying this T cell receptor (beta chain) was found a few times. Antigen unknown. The data derive from a study of beta chain features in type 1 diabetes. Study results and caveats: Across all four CD4+ subsets, people with type 1 diabetes showed modestly shorter TCRB CDR3s.

CD45RO/CCR7/CD25/CD127/CD95/CD27 separated CD4+ naive, central memory, regulatory and stem cell-like memory cells by sorting. The study reverse transcribed the entire isolated RNA, so it sequenced expressed TCRB transcripts. Here immunoSEQ multiplex PCR was the method, and the copy in TCRdb shows in-frame clones only, minus some. The table shows approximately 120,000 clones, with around 15% occurring only once. The V end was cut by 4 bases, the J end by 7 bases, with 10 bases between. The germline gives CDR1 SGHDN, CDR2 FVKESK. The CDR3 loop spans 13 amino acids. The specimen sequenced was central memory CD4+ T cells from blood. The sequence was obtained from a man younger than 35 with type 1 diabetes. The genes are TRBV14 and TRBJ2-2, with D unresolved. The CDR3 reads CASSRNQDGELFF. In DNA, the CDR3 is TGTGCCAGCAGCCGGAACCAGGACGGGGAGCTGTTTTTT.